The 5 T cell receptor beta chains below were found in one sample sequenced in a study of siplizumab effects on memory and regulatory T cells. Sequencing was performed with immunoSEQ multiplex PCR; in TCRdb, only in-frame clones are kept and a portion is missing. The sample carries about 64,000 clones, approximately 97% recorded once. Sequences were obtained from naive CD8+ T cells sorted from blood. The receptors come from a human donor in good health.

V and J are TRBV6-1 and TRBJ2-7; D might be TRBD2 (6 bases). V shed 2 bases and J shed 3 bases, with 17 bases lying between them. Germline-derived CDR1 and CDR2 are MNHNS and SASEGT. The CDR3 totals 16 residues. CDR3 in amino acids: CASSELDSGDYYEQYF. DNA for the CDR3: TGTGCCAGCAGTGAACTGGATAGCGGAGACTACTACGAGCAGTACTTC.

The genes are TRBV7-3 and TRBJ2-1; possible D gene TRBD1, 6 bases. Per germline, CDR1 SGHTA and CDR2 FQGTGA. The CDR3 totals 17 residues. Trimming removed 5 bases from V and 2 bases from J, with 19 bases in between. CDR3 in amino acids: CASSLTTDRYPYNEQFF. Here the CDR3 DNA reads TGTGCCAGCAGCCTTACGACTGACAGGTACCCCTACAATGAGCAGTTCTTC. The full variable domain, its missing parts supplied by reference TRBV7-3 and TRBJ2-1, is GAGVSQTPSNKVTEKGKYVELRCDPISGHTALYWYRQSLGQGPEFLIYFQGTGAADDSGLPNDRFFAVRPEGSVSTLKIQRTERGDSAVYLCASSLTTDRYPYNEQFFGPGTRLTVL.

CDR3 sequence: CASSNSGGYTF. CDR3 nucleotides: TGTGCCAGCAGTAACAGCGGCGGCTACACCTTC. The chain joins TRBV9 to TRBJ1-2; no reliable D call. Trimming stripped 5 bases from V and 8 bases from J, with 10 bases between. CDR1 and CDR2 (germline): SGDLS, YYNGEE. There are 11 residues in the CDR3.

This rearrangement joins TRBV6-1 to TRBJ2-1, with 9 bases matching TRBD1. This CDR3 comprises 16 residues. Looked up from germline, CDR1 is MNHNS and CDR2 is SASEGT. Unmatched junction bases numbered 6, after V lost 2 bases and J lost 4 bases. CDR3 region: CASSEMEGQGYNEQFF. In DNA, the CDR3 is TGTGCCAGCAGTGAAATGGAGGGACAGGGTTACAATGAGCAGTTCTTC.

This chain joins TRBV4-2 and TRBJ1-4; the D gene is possibly TRBD1 (5 bases). CDR3 length equals 17 residues. CDR1 and CDR2 from the germline V gene are LGHNA and YNFKEQ. V lost 0 bases and J lost 4, with 15 bases in between. This CDR3 is CASSQDPAGADNEKLFF. The CDR3 DNA reads TGTGCCAGCAGCCAAGATCCCGCCGGGGCGGATAATGAAAAACTGTTTTTT.